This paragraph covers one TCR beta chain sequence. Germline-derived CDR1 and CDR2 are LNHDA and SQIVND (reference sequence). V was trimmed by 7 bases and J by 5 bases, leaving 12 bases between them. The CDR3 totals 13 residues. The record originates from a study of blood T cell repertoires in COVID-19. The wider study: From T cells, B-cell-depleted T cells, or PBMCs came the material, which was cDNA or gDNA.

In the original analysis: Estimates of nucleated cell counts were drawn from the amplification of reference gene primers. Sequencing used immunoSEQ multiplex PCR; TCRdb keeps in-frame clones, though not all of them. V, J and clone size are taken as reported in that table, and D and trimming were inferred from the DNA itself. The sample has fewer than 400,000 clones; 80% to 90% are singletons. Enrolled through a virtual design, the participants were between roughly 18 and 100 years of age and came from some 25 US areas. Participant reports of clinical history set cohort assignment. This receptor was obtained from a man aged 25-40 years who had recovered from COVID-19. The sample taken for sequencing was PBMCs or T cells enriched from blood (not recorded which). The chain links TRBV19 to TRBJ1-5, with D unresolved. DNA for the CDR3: TGTGCCAGTAATGAGGGTGTAGATCAGCCCCAGCATTTT. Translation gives CASNEGVDQPQHF.